A single sample is the source of the 12 T cell receptor beta chains below, sequenced in a study of T cell responses to AZD1222 COVID-19 vaccine. Here immunoSEQ multiplex PCR was the method, and the copy in TCRdb shows in-frame clones only, minus some. The sample has roughly 130,000 clones, under 95% seen once. The sample here was peripheral blood, taken 28 days after the second dose of the MenACWY control vaccine. The receptors originated from an adult who received the MenACWY meningococcal vaccine as a control.

The chain joins TRBV24-1 to TRBJ2-2; 9 bases agree with TRBD1. The CDR3 contains 19 residues. CDR1 and CDR2 from the germline V gene are KGHDR and SFDVKD. Unmatched junction bases numbered 19, after V lost 7 bases and J lost 5 bases. The CDR3: CATSRRGTGTGIVTGELFF. In DNA form, the CDR3 reads TGTGCCACCAGCAGAAGGGGGACCGGGACAGGGATTGTTACCGGGGAGCTGTTTTTT.

The CDR3 DNA is TGTGCCAGCAGCCTCCAGGGAAACACTGAAGCTTTCTTT. Translating gives CASSLQGNTEAFF. The chain uses TRBV9 and TRBJ1-1; D might be TRBD1 (5 bases). Trimming took off 4 bases at V and 2 bases at J, with 9 bases between the two ends. This CDR3 spans 13 amino acids. The germline gives CDR1 SGDLS, CDR2 YYNGEE.

The chain recombines TRBV6-2 or TRBV6-3 with TRBJ2-7, with unresolved D. The V gene lost 1 base and the J gene lost 2 bases, with 18 bases spanning the gap. The CDR3 extends over 17 amino acids. Germline CDR1 and CDR2: MNHEY and SVGEGT. In nucleotides, the CDR3 is TGTGCCAGCAGTTACTTATCTGATGTATGGGTCCCCTACGAGCAGTACTTC. It is translated as CASSYLSDVWVPYEQYF.

The count of this clone is one. The rearrangement links TRBV7-8 to TRBJ1-1; TRBD1 might be the D (5 bases). Germline assignment: CDR1 SGHVS and CDR2 FQNEAQ. V lost 5 bases to trimming and J lost 1 base, with 8 bases between them. This CDR3 comprises 13 residues. CDR3 in DNA: TGTGCCAGCAGCGAACAGGAGAACACTGAAGCTTTCTTT. Translating it yields CASSEQENTEAFF.

The chain uses TRBV19 and TRBJ1-1; D call uncertain. The germline CDR1 and CDR2 sequences are LNHDA and SQIVND (reference sequence). V was cut by 3 bases and J by 3 bases, with 8 bases left in between. This CDR3 is built from 13 residues. The CDR3 coding sequence is TGTGCCAGTAGTATTTTCTGGGACACTGAAGCTTTCTTT. Its translation: CASSIFWDTEAFF. Using reference TRBV19 and TRBJ1-1 for the parts outside the CDR3, the full variable domain is DGGITQSPKYLFRKEGQNVTLSCEQNLNHDAMYWYRQDPGQGLRLIYYSQIVNDFQKGDIAEGYSVSREKKESFPLTVTSAQKNPTAFYLCASSIFWDTEAFFGQGTRLTVV.

About this clone: Other DNA sequences within the sample encode an identical CDR3. The V and J genes are TRBV7-3 and TRBJ2-5; the D is unclear. Germline V CDR1 and CDR2: SGHTA, FQGTGA. V dropped 0 bases and J dropped 4 bases, with 6 bases sitting between them. This CDR3 is built from 13 residues. CDR3 DNA sequence: TGTGCCAGCAGCTTAACGTCTTTAGAGACCCAGTACTTC. Translated, it gives CASSLTSLETQYF.

This clone was seen only a few times. The rearrangement joins TRBV29-1 to TRBJ1-1; a possible D gene is TRBD1 (6 bases). Germline values: CDR1 SQVTM, CDR2 ANQGSEA. Deletions cut 4 bases from V and 1 base from J, with 13 bases between. The CDR3 runs 14 residues. The CDR3 sequence: CSVGVRGQNTEAFF. The CDR3 DNA sequence: TGCAGCGTTGGGGTTAGGGGACAGAACACTGAAGCTTTCTTT.

The chain combines TRBV28 with TRBJ1-1, with D tentatively TRBD1 (6 bases). CDR3 length: 15 residues. V dropped 2 bases and J dropped 4 bases, with 14 bases sitting between them. Germline V gives CDR1 MDHEN, CDR2 SYDVKM. As DNA, the CDR3 is TGTGCCAGCAGTTTACGGGGGCTGCGGCGCACTGAAGCTTTCTTT. It codes for CASSLRGLRRTEAFF.

The DNA of the CDR3 is TGTGCCAGCAGCGTAGGAACAGCGAGCTCCTATAATTCACCCCTCCACTTT. It translates to CASSVGTASSYNSPLHF. The chain employs TRBV9 and TRBJ1-6, with D hard to call. The germline V gene encodes CDR1 SGDLS and CDR2 YYNGEE. V shed 0 bases and J shed 0 bases, with 10 bases lying between them. The CDR3 is 17 amino acids.

This sequence joins TRBV2 and TRBJ2-1; the D gene is possibly TRBD2 (6 bases). The CDR3 loop spans 13 amino acids. V lost 4 bases and J lost 2, with 6 bases in between. Germline CDR1 SNHLY, CDR2 FYNNEI. The CDR3 reads CASSGGAYNEQFF. In nucleotides, the CDR3 is TGTGCCAGCAGTGGCGGGGCCTACAATGAGCAGTTCTTC.

The chain joins TRBV28 to TRBJ1-2; D unclear. The CDR3 sequence is 15 residues long. The germline gives CDR1 MDHEN, CDR2 SYDVKM. V was trimmed by 7 bases and J by 0 bases, leaving 15 bases between them. CDR3 residues: CASTYGGLANYGYTF. CDR3 sequence (DNA): TGTGCCAGCACCTACGGTGGGCTTGCTAACTATGGCTACACCTTC.

To note about this clone: The same CDR3 arises from other DNA sequences in this sample as well. This chain uses TRBV30 with TRBJ2-3, with D perhaps being TRBD1 or TRBD2 (5 bases each). Germline lookup yields CDR1 GTSNPN and CDR2 SVGIG (reference sequence). This CDR3 is built from 11 residues. V dropped 1 base and J dropped 6 bases, with 5 bases sitting between them. CDR3 coding DNA: TGTGCCTGGAGTGGGGGGGATACGCAGTATTTT. This sequence encodes CAWSGGDTQYF.